The sequence of this T cell receptor (beta chain) was determined in a study of T cell responses to AZD1222 COVID-19 vaccine. As regards this clone: Its antigen is unknown.

Germline values: CDR1 SGHAT, CDR2 FQNNGV. Trimming removed 7 bases at V and 3 bases at J, with 15 bases between. This CDR3 contains 14 residues. Second-dose schedules of about 4 or about 12 weeks were combined. The study's findings and limits: There were mostly white British donors and more females than males, and clonal diversity was possibly underestimated. Baseline seropositivity characterized only six AZD1222 recipients. Vaccination with two AZD1222 doses was followed by a rise in Spike-specific TCR breadth and depth.

TCRdb keeps only in-frame clones here, not all; method: immunoSEQ multiplex PCR. This table has tens of thousands of clones, 75% to 90% appearing once. This specimen consisted of peripheral blood, obtained 28 days after the second AZD1222 dose. This receptor was obtained from an adult who received the AZD1222 COVID-19 vaccine. The chain employs TRBV11-2 and TRBJ1-1; D perhaps matches TRBD1 (6 bases). The CDR3 is CASTSSGGYTEAFF. As DNA, the CDR3 is TGTGCCAGCACCTCATCGGGGGGCTACACTGAAGCTTTCTTT.